This T cell receptor beta chain was retrieved from a study of cytomegalovirus exposure and HLA in healthy donors. The overall study: Roughly 86 million unique TCRs from HLA-typed donors made up an early data release. General observations from the study: Analysis was performed later, and it showed HLA-associated TCR beta chains to be more clonally expanded than equally common others. The availability of immune exposure information extended only to CMV serostatus.

PCR primers comprised 60 Vbeta and 13 Jbeta primers. Some clones are missing from TCRdb's copy, which holds only in-frame ones; the method was immunoSEQ multiplex PCR. Of some 150,000 clones listed, around 78% were seen once; the top ten hold roughly 1.8%. As to this clone: Antigen: not known.

The specimen sequenced was PBMCs. This clonotype was obtained from a female donor in good health and CMV-seropositive.

The CDR3: CASSPLQGRISGNTIYF. CDR3 bases: TGTGCCAGCAGCCCCTTACAGGGTCGAATTTCAGGAAACACCATATATTTT. The gene calls are TRBV13 and TRBJ1-3; tentative D call: TRBD1 (6 bases). The CDR3 covers 17 residues. Trimming took off 5 bases at V and 4 bases at J, with 21 bases between the two ends. Germline V gene data show CDR1 as PRHDT and CDR2 as FYEKMQ (reference sequence).